Following are 27 T cell receptor beta chains from one sample sequenced in a study of cytomegalovirus exposure and HLA in healthy donors. 60 Vbeta and 13 Jbeta primers were used in PCR. Profiled with immunoSEQ multiplex PCR; TCRdb holds only in-frame clones, not every one. The data show roughly 45,000 clones, about 60% seen once. The sequencing input was PBMCs. The receptor set was obtained from a human donor in good health.

Here the CDR3 DNA reads TGTGCCAGCAGCAACGACAGAACTTACACTGAAGCTTTCTTT. As protein: CASSNDRTYTEAFF. J is TRBJ1-1 and V is TRBV7-3; D is perhaps TRBD1 (5 bases). Deletions cut 5 bases from V and 3 bases from J, with 13 bases between. The CDR3 covers 14 residues. Germline assignment: CDR1 SGHTA and CDR2 FQGTGA.

The sample holds a few counts of this clone. This chain joins TRBV29-1 and TRBJ2-5; TRBD2 matches 8 bases. The DNA matches TRBJ2-7 better at its end, which makes the J call doubtful. This CDR3 has 15 residues. CDR1 and CDR2 (germline): SQVTM, ANQGSEA. CDR3 bases: TGCAGCGTTGCGGGCGGGGGGTCGACCTCCTACGAGCAGTACTTC. It yields the protein CSVAGGGSTSYEQYF.

The V call is TRBV7-2, the J call TRBJ2-1; 11 nucleotides match TRBD2. This CDR3 has 15 residues. CDR1 is SGHTA and CDR2 is FQGNSA in the germline V gene. V lost 3 bases to trimming and J lost 4 bases; unmatched junction nucleotides: 2. CDR3 nucleotides: TGTGCCAGCAGCTTTAGCGGGGGGGCTTACAATGAGCAGTTCTTC. The encoded protein is CASSFSGGAYNEQFF.

The rearrangement uses TRBV7-8 and TRBJ2-1; possible D gene TRBD2, 6 bases. CDR3 length equals 14 residues. Germline CDR1 SGHVS, CDR2 FQNEAQ. Trimming cost V 10 bases and J 0 bases, with 13 bases left between them. Here the CDR3 DNA reads TGTGCCACATTGGGGGGTCACTCCTACAATGAGCAGTTCTTC. Translated: CATLGGHSYNEQFF.

The rearrangement uses TRBV29-1 and TRBJ1-2; TRBD1 aligns across 8 bases. The germline V gene has CDR1 SQVTM and CDR2 ANQGSEA. V gave up 3 bases and J gave up 5 bases; unmatched junction bases: 11. The CDR3 is 15 residues long. The CDR3 DNA is TGCAGCGTTGACCGCACTATAGGACAGGGATATGGCTACACCTTC. Protein product: CSVDRTIGQGYGYTF.

The V call is TRBV6-5, the J call TRBJ2-7, with 11 positions matching TRBD1. Germline V gene data show CDR1 as MNHEY and CDR2 as SVGAGI. This CDR3 is built from 14 residues. CDR3 bases: TGTGCTGTAACCCGGGACAGGGGGACCTACGAGCAGTACTTC. It translates to CAVTRDRGTYEQYF.

This clone was recorded once. CDR3: CASRIQGGPDTEAFF. As DNA, the CDR3 is TGCGCCAGCAGGATTCAGGGGGGACCTGACACTGAAGCTTTCTTT. The chain couples TRBV5-1 to TRBJ1-1; 7 nucleotides align to TRBD1. Losses at the gene ends were 5 bases for V and 3 bases for J; bases not matched to a gene: 10. Germline V CDR1 and CDR2: SGHRS, YFSETQ. The CDR3 is made up of 15 amino acids.

The gene calls are TRBV28 and TRBJ2-7, with TRBD2 as a possible D gene (6 bases). V was shortened by 6 bases and J by 2 bases, with 14 bases between the two germline ends. The CDR3 is 14 residues long. Germline assignment: CDR1 MDHEN and CDR2 SYDVKM. Here the CDR3 reads CASSPRDGTYEQYF. The CDR3 nucleotides read TGTGCCAGCAGCCCGCGGGACGGTACCTACGAGCAGTACTTC.

V gene TRBV19 combines with J gene TRBJ2-7; 7 bases map to TRBD1. Germline V CDR1 and CDR2: LNHDA, SQIVND (reference sequence). Trimming cost V 10 bases and J 5 bases; bases outside gene matches: 14. The CDR3 loop spans 14 amino acids. CDR3 bases: TGTGCCACTGCGAAGCGACAGGGAAGGGACGAGCAGTACTTC. As protein: CATAKRQGRDEQYF.

With respect to this clone: Other DNA sequences in this specimen translate into the identical CDR3. CDR3 nucleotide sequence: TGTGCCAGCAGCCTACAGGGGAACACTGAAGCTTTCTTT. Translating gives CASSLQGNTEAFF. The rearrangement joins TRBV7-9 to TRBJ1-1, with TRBD1 as a possible D gene (6 bases). Germline CDR1 and CDR2: SEHNR and FQNEAQ (reference sequence). The length of the CDR3 is 13 residues. V dropped 5 bases and J dropped 1 base, with 8 bases sitting between them.

This clone has a handful of counts. This chain uses TRBV5-1 with TRBJ1-2, with a weak D call TRBD1 (5 bases). The V gene lost 0 bases and the J gene lost 0 bases, with 6 bases spanning the gap. Germline CDR1 is SGHRS and CDR2 is YFSETQ. The CDR3 runs 14 residues. In DNA, the CDR3 is TGCGCCAGCAGCTTGGCGACAGCTAACTATGGCTACACCTTC. Amino acid sequence: CASSLATANYGYTF. Full variable domain (outside the CDR3, taken from reference TRBV5-1 and TRBJ1-2): KAGVTQTPRYLIKTRGQQVTLSCSPISGHRSVSWYQQTPGQGLQFLFEYFSETQRNKGNFPGRFSGRQFSNSRSEMNVSTLELGDSALYLCASSLATANYGYTFGSGTRLTVV.

This clone was recorded only once. The DNA for the CDR3 is TGTGCCAGCAGTCCCCAAGGGACAGGGGCTATAAGCTACACCTTC. It translates to CASSPQGTGAISYTF. The chain couples TRBV6-5 to TRBJ1-2; 10 nucleotides match TRBD1. The CDR3 consists of 15 residues. Germline lookup yields CDR1 MNHEY and CDR2 SVGAGI. Trimming removed 5 bases from V and 9 bases from J; junction bases left unmatched: 12.

The genes are TRBV21-1 and TRBJ2-3; whether TRBD1, the table's D call, matches the DNA was not checked. TRBV21-1 is a recognized pseudogene. The CDR3 runs to 14 residues. DNA of the CDR3: TGTGCCAGCAGCATCCGGACAGGGCCAGATACGCAGTATTTT. Amino acids: CASSIRTGPDTQYF.

This clone was picked up a small number of times. CDR3 sequence reads: CASSQEGGDEKLFF. Written as DNA, the CDR3 is TGCGCCAGCAGCCAAGAAGGGGGGGATGAAAAACTGTTTTTT. This rearrangement joins TRBV4-3 to TRBJ1-4; D is perhaps TRBD1 (6 bases). This CDR3 contains 14 residues. The V end lost 0 bases, the J end lost 6 bases, and 8 bases lay between the germline ends. Germline V gene sequence: CDR1 LGHNA, CDR2 YSLEER.

The chain combines TRBV19 with TRBJ2-7; 8 bases align to TRBD1. With V trimmed by 4 bases and J by 0 bases, 2 bases remained unmatched. Germline CDR1 reads LNHDA; CDR2 reads SQIVND (reference sequence). The CDR3 is 14 amino acids. The CDR3 DNA reads TGTGCCAGTAGTACCACAGGGGGCTCCTACGAGCAGTACTTC. Translation gives CASSTTGGSYEQYF.

The chain recombines TRBV5-6 with TRBJ1-4; D possibly corresponds to TRBD1 (6 bases). The germline CDR1 and CDR2 sequences are SGHDT and YYEEEE. This CDR3 is 16 amino acids long. With 2 bases removed from V and 0 bases from J, the gap between germline ends came to 11 bases. The chain's CDR3 is CASSLLQGATNEKLFF. The CDR3 coding sequence is TGTGCCAGCAGCTTATTACAGGGAGCAACTAATGAAAAACTGTTTTTT.

The table lists this clone with a few counts. The rearrangement links TRBV6-5 to TRBJ2-5; 8 positions match TRBD1. Germline loops: CDR1 MNHEY, CDR2 SVGAGI. The CDR3 is 15 amino acids. J lost 5 bases, V lost 2 bases, and 7 bases had no gene match. This CDR3 is CASSYGTGRRETQYF. The CDR3 DNA is TGTGCCAGCAGTTACGGGACAGGACGTCGGGAGACCCAGTACTTC.

This clone was recorded a few times. The chain is built from TRBV5-1 and TRBJ2-2, with D possibly TRBD1 on 6 matching bases. Germline CDR1 SGHRS, CDR2 YFSETQ. This CDR3 region has 14 residues. With 5 bases removed from V and 7 bases from J, the gap between germline ends came to 15 bases. This chain's CDR3 is CASRLGGVDGELFF. The CDR3, as DNA: TGCGCCAGCAGATTAGGGGGAGTTGACGGGGAGCTGTTTTTT.

The CDR3 DNA sequence: TGTGCCAGCAGACTAAGCTCCTACGAGCAGTACTTC. This sequence encodes CASRLSSYEQYF. The chain recombines TRBV28 with TRBJ2-7; D unclear. CDR1 MDHEN and CDR2 SYDVKM come from the germline V gene. This CDR3 is 12 amino acids long. V was cut by 6 bases and J by 0 bases, with 6 bases left in between.

The chain uses TRBV6-1 and TRBJ1-1; D remains ambiguous. V was trimmed by 1 base and J by 0 bases, leaving 3 bases between them. Germline CDR1 reads MNHNS; CDR2 reads SASEGT. The CDR3 is made up of 13 amino acids. The CDR3 spells CASSEVVNTEAFF. The CDR3 DNA is TGTGCCAGCAGTGAAGTAGTGAACACTGAAGCTTTCTTT.

The rearrangement joins TRBV18 to TRBJ1-5; 11 nucleotides align to TRBD1. Trimming took 3 bases from V and 4 from J; bases not matched to a gene: 2. In germline, CDR1 is KGHSH, CDR2 LQKENI. This CDR3 spans 15 amino acids. The chain's CDR3 is CASSPGTGGNQPQHF. The CDR3, as DNA: TGTGCCAGCTCACCCGGGACAGGGGGTAATCAGCCCCAGCATTTT.

This clone was counted a few times. V and J are TRBV7-2 and TRBJ2-1, with D possibly matching TRBD2 (6 bases). Germline V CDR1 and CDR2: SGHTA, FQGNSA. The CDR3 contains 13 residues. The ends were cut back, 5 bases at V and 9 bases at J, with 14 bases in the middle. For the CDR3, the DNA is TGTGCCAGCAGCCTTAGAATGGGGGGTGAGCAGTTCTTC. This encodes CASSLRMGGEQFF.

The rearrangement uses TRBV7-8 and TRBJ2-5; D unresolved. V gave up 0 bases and J gave up 5 bases, with 13 bases separating them. This CDR3 is built from 15 residues. From germline, CDR1 is SGHVS and CDR2 FQNEAQ. CDR3 residues: CASSLARQARETQYF. The CDR3 nucleotides are TGTGCCAGCAGCTTAGCTAGGCAGGCACGGGAGACCCAGTACTTC.

The chain carries TRBV5-4 and TRBJ2-1, with 9 bases lining up with TRBD2. Looked up from germline, CDR1 is SGHNT and CDR2 is YYREEE (reference sequence). The V and J ends lost 4 bases and 3 bases, in that order; junction bases with no gene match: 8. CDR3 length equals 16 residues. CDR3 sequence (DNA): TGTGCCAGCAGCCCGCTTCCTAGCGGGATCTACAATGAGCAGTTCTTC. Amino acid sequence: CASSPLPSGIYNEQFF. Full variable domain (rest looked up from reference TRBV5-4 and TRBJ2-1): ETGVTQSPTHLIKTRGQQVTLRCSSQSGHNTVSWYQQALGQGPQFIFQYYREEENGRGNFPPRFSGLQFPNYSSELNVNALELDDSALYLCASSPLPSGIYNEQFFGPGTRLTVL.

V and J are TRBV7-2 and TRBJ2-1; TRBD2 matches at 8 bases. Germline V gene sequence: CDR1 SGHTA, CDR2 FQGNSA. CDR3 length: 17 amino acids. Trimming cost V 8 bases and J 8 bases; bases outside gene matches: 20. The CDR3 protein is CASGPSGGGLKGDEQFF. In DNA, the CDR3 is TGTGCCAGCGGCCCCTCAGGCGGGGGGTTAAAAGGCGATGAGCAGTTCTTC.

The chain recombines TRBV5-1 with TRBJ2-3, with 13 nucleotides matching TRBD2. Germline V gene sequence: CDR1 SGHRS, CDR2 YFSETQ. The CDR3 sequence is 16 residues long. With 3 bases clipped from V and 3 bases from J, the junction kept 4 bases outside the gene matches. Here the CDR3 DNA reads TGCGCCAGCAGCTGGGGGACTAGCGGGGCGACAGATACGCAGTATTTT. This sequence encodes CASSWGTSGATDTQYF.

This clone was detected a few times. This chain joins TRBV2 and TRBJ2-1; TRBD1 matches 9 bases. The CDR3 contains 15 residues. Germline V gene data show CDR1 as SNHLY and CDR2 as FYNNEI. V shed 0 bases, J shed 9 bases, and the junction held 6 bases outside the gene matches. The chain's CDR3 is CASSEAGDRVGEQFF. In DNA, the CDR3 is TGTGCCAGCAGTGAAGCCGGGGACAGGGTGGGTGAGCAGTTCTTC.